Below, 13 T cell receptor beta chains from the same sample are listed, as sequenced in a study of a mutant IDH1 vaccine in newly diagnosed glioma. Only in-frame clones appear in the TCRdb table, and some are missing; sequencing was by immunoSEQ multiplex PCR. The top ten clones hold 5% to 7% of a sample with around 60,000 clones, roughly 79% of them seen once. Antigens of these TCRs are unknown. This sample's time point: week 35, safety follow-up. A single vaccine dose contained 300 ug of mutant IDH1 20-mer peptide, and topical imiquimod was used with it. This specimen consisted of PBMCs, obtained from a glioma patient whose treatment included an IDH1 peptide vaccine. The origin of the receptors is a man in his forties or fifties with glioma.

V and J are TRBV5-4 and TRBJ2-7; TRBD1 is a possible D gene (6 bases). V shed 0 bases and J shed 0 bases, with 10 bases lying between them. The germline V gene encodes CDR1 SGHNT and CDR2 YYREEE (reference sequence). The CDR3 sequence is 15 residues long. DNA of the CDR3: TGTGCCAGCAGCTTGGAAGGGGGACCCTCCTACGAGCAGTACTTC. Its translation: CASSLEGGPSYEQYF.

The J gene is TRBJ2-3, the V gene TRBV6-5; D call uncertain. V was clipped by 8 bases and J by 0 bases, with 15 bases between them. The CDR3 runs 15 residues. Germline loops: CDR1 MNHEY, CDR2 SVGAGI. CDR3: CASGLSFGSTDTQYF. The DNA of the CDR3 is TGTGCCAGCGGCCTGAGTTTTGGTAGCACAGATACGCAGTATTTT.

This clone was counted a few times. The chain employs TRBV7-9 and TRBJ1-5, with D uncertain. This CDR3 has 12 amino acids. Trimming removed 4 bases from V and 8 bases from J, with 9 bases in between. The V gene's germline CDR1 is SEHNR and CDR2 FQNEAQ (reference sequence). CDR3 sequence (DNA): TGTGCCAGCAGCTCCGGACGGGAGCCCCAGCATTTT. Its protein product is CASSSGREPQHF.

The chain employs TRBV6-1 and TRBJ1-2, with D possibly matching TRBD1 (5 bases). With 1 base removed from V and 9 bases from J, the gap between germline ends came to 15 bases. CDR1 is MNHNS, CDR2 SASEGT, per germline. This CDR3 has 14 residues. The CDR3: CASSEGMPGTSYTF. For the CDR3, the DNA is TGTGCCAGCAGTGAAGGCATGCCGGGGACTAGCTACACCTTC.

The chain carries TRBV11-2 and TRBJ1-1; no definite D call. In germline, CDR1 is SGHAT, CDR2 FQNNGV. The CDR3 is made up of 18 amino acids. V was pared by 3 bases and J by 1 base, with 21 bases between. The CDR3 DNA reads TGTGCCAGCAGCTTGGACCGGACGGAGCATTACCCGAACACTGAAGCTTTCTTT. Translating gives CASSLDRTEHYPNTEAFF.

V is TRBV25-1 and J is TRBJ2-6; the D is unclear. Looked up from germline, CDR1 is MGHDK and CDR2 is SYGVNS. CDR3 size: 16 residues. V was cut by 1 base and J by 4 bases, with 11 bases left in between. The CDR3 reads CASSESRAAGANVLTF. The CDR3 DNA follows: TGTGCCAGCAGTGAATCTCGGGCCGCGGGGGCCAACGTCCTGACTTTC.

The rearrangement joins TRBV7-3 to TRBJ1-1; 9 positions agree with TRBD1. Germline V CDR1 and CDR2: SGHTA, FQGTGA. The V and J ends lost 4 bases and 4 bases, in that order; junction bases with no gene match: 4. The length of the CDR3 is 14 residues. The CDR3 spells CASSSLGQGTEAFF. CDR3 DNA sequence: TGTGCCAGCAGCTCCCTGGGACAGGGCACTGAAGCTTTCTTT.

There are a few counts of this clone. The chain is built from TRBV4-3 and TRBJ1-1; the D is unclear. The CDR3 runs 14 residues. Looked up from germline, CDR1 is LGHNA and CDR2 is YSLEER. Trimming removed 2 bases at V and 3 bases at J, with 10 bases between. In DNA form, the CDR3 reads TGCGCCAGCAGCCAACTTCGAGTGGACACTGAAGCTTTCTTT. Its translation is CASSQLRVDTEAFF.

This clone was seen a single time. The chain employs TRBV13 and TRBJ2-1, with TRBD1 identical over 7 bases. This CDR3 is built from 16 residues. V lost 5 bases to trimming and J lost 4 bases; unmatched junction nucleotides: 11. CDR1 PRHDT and CDR2 FYEKMQ come from the germline V gene (reference sequence). The CDR3 protein is CASSGAQGIAYNEQFF. For the CDR3, the DNA is TGTGCCAGCAGCGGAGCACAGGGGATAGCGTACAATGAGCAGTTCTTC. Full variable domain (remainder filled in from reference TRBV13 and TRBJ2-1): AAGVIQSPRHLIKEKRETATLKCYPIPRHDTVYWYQQGPGQDPQFLISFYEKMQSDKGSIPDRFSAQQFSDYHSELNMSSLELGDSALYFCASSGAQGIAYNEQFFGPGTRLTVL.

A word on this clone: At the DNA level, this CDR3 is encoded by other sequences in the same sample as well. The V and J genes are TRBV28 and TRBJ1-2; D remains unclear. CDR3 size: 12 residues. V was cut by 4 bases and J by 2 bases, with 5 bases left in between. Germline V gene data show CDR1 as MDHEN and CDR2 as SYDVKM. The CDR3 is CASSSVNYGYTF. The CDR3 DNA follows: TGTGCCAGCAGTTCAGTGAACTATGGCTACACCTTC.

The J gene is TRBJ2-2, the V gene TRBV12-5; TRBD1 might be the D (5 bases). Germline lookup yields CDR1 LGHNT and CDR2 FRNRAP. Trimming cost V 5 bases and J 1 base, with 11 bases left between them. The CDR3 consists of 15 residues. CDR3 nucleotide sequence: TGTGCTAGTGGTCCCCGGACACTGAACACCGGGGAGCTGTTTTTT. Protein sequence: CASGPRTLNTGELFF.

This sequence joins TRBV7-2 and TRBJ1-2; D call uncertain. Trimming took off 1 base at V and 3 bases at J, with 12 bases between the two ends. Germline V CDR1 and CDR2: SGHTA, FQGNSA. The CDR3 totals 15 residues. The chain's CDR3 is CASSLETDSYYGYTF. The CDR3 DNA reads as TGTGCCAGCAGCTTAGAGACGGACTCTTACTATGGCTACACCTTC. Together with reference TRBV7-2 and TRBJ1-2, the CDR3 gives the full variable domain: GAGVSQSPSNKVTEKGKDVELRCDPISGHTALYWYRQSLGQGLEFLIYFQGNSAPDKSGLPSDRFSAERTGGSVSTLTIQRTQQEDSAVYLCASSLETDSYYGYTFGSGTRLTVV.

V usage is TRBV27 and J usage is TRBJ2-2, with TRBD2 matching 13 bases. Germline trimming cut 7 bases from V and 5 bases from J; bases unmatched to any gene: 7. The CDR3 sequence is 16 residues long. CDR1 MNHEY and CDR2 SMNVEV come from the germline V gene (reference sequence). The chain's CDR3 is CASTRTSGSWTGELFF. The CDR3 DNA reads TGTGCCAGCACCAGGACTAGCGGGAGTTGGACCGGGGAGCTGTTTTTT.